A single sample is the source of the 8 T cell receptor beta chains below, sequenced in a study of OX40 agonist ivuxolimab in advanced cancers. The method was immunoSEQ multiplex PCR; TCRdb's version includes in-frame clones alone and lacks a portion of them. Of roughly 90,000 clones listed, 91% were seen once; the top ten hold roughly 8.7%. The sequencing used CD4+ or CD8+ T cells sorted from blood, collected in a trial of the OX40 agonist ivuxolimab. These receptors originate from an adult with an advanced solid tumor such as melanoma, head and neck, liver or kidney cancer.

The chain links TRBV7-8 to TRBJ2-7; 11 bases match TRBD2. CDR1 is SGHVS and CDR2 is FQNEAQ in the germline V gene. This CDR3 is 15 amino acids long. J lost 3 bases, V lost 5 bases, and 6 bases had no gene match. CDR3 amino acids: CASSTTGLADYEQYF. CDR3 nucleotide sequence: TGTGCCAGCAGCACAACGGGACTAGCGGACTACGAGCAGTACTTC.

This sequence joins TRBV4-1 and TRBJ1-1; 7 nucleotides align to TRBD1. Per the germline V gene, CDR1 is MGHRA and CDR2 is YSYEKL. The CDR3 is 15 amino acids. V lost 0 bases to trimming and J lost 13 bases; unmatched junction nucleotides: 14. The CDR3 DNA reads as TGCGCCAGCAGCCAAGATTTTTTGGCAGGGGGTCGGGATTTCTTT. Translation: CASSQDFLAGGRDFF.

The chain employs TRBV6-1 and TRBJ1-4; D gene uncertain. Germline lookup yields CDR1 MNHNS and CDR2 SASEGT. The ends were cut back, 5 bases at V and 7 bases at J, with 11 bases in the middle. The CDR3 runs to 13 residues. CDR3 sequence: CASSLRESEKLFF. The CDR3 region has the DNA TGTGCCAGCAGTCTCCGGGAGAGTGAAAAACTGTTTTTT.

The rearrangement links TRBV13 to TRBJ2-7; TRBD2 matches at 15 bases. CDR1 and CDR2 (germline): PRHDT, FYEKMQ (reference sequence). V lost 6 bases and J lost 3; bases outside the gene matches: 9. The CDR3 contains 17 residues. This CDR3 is CASRRTSGRAFSYEQYF. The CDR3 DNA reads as TGTGCCAGCAGACGGACTAGCGGGAGGGCCTTCAGCTACGAGCAGTACTTC.

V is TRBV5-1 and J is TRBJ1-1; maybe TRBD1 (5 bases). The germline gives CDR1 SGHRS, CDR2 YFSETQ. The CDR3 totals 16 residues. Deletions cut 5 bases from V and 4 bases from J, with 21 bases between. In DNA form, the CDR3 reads TGCGCCAGCAGTAAGGGGCTGAGTCCGGAAATCACTGAAGCTTTCTTT. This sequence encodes CASSKGLSPEITEAFF.

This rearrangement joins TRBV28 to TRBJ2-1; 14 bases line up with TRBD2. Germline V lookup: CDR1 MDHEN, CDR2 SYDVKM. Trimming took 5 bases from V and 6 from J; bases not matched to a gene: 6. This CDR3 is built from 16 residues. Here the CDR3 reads CASSPTGLAGANEQFF. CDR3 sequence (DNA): TGTGCCAGCAGTCCAACGGGACTAGCGGGAGCCAATGAGCAGTTCTTC.

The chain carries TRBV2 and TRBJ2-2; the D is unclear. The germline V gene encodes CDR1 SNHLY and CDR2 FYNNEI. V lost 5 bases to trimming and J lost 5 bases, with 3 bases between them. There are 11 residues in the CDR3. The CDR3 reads CASSRTGELFF. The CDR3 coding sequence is TGTGCCAGCAGTCGGACCGGGGAGCTGTTTTTT.

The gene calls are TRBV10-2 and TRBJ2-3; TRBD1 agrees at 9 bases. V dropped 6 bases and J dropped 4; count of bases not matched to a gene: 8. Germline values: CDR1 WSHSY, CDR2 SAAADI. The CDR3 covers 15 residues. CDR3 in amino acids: CASSKGTGSSDTQYF. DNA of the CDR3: TGCGCCAGCAGCAAGGGGACAGGGAGTTCAGATACGCAGTATTTT.